The 18 T cell receptor beta chains below were found in one sample sequenced in a study of a mutant IDH1 vaccine in newly diagnosed glioma. These receptors are not linked to any known antigen. Using immunoSEQ multiplex PCR, the repertoire was profiled, and TCRdb retains in-frame clones only, with some absent. Of approximately 40,000 clones in the sample, roughly 84% are singletons; the top ten hold approximately 2%. Time point given: week 11, during vaccination. The content of each vaccine dose was 300 ug of mutant IDH1 20-mer peptide, and topical imiquimod accompanied it. Sequencing used PBMCs, obtained from a glioma patient whose treatment included an IDH1 peptide vaccine. The receptors were sampled from a man aged 40-50 years with glioma.

The V call is TRBV9, the J call TRBJ1-1, with 8 nucleotides matching TRBD1. The CDR3 extends over 16 amino acids. With 0 bases clipped from V and 5 bases from J, the junction kept 9 bases outside the gene matches. Germline V gene lookup returns CDR1 SGDLS and CDR2 YYNGEE. The CDR3 sequence is CASSVGQGALGTEAFF. CDR3 sequence (DNA): TGTGCCAGCAGCGTAGGCCAGGGGGCGCTCGGGACTGAAGCTTTCTTT.

V usage is TRBV4-3 and J usage is TRBJ2-3, with 10 bases lining up with TRBD2. Trimming took 3 bases from V and 5 from J; bases not matched to a gene: 17. Germline assignment: CDR1 LGHNA and CDR2 YSLEER. The CDR3 extends over 19 amino acids. The CDR3 spells CASSHTEVASGRDLDTQYF. CDR3 bases: TGCGCCAGCAGCCATACTGAGGTGGCTAGCGGGAGAGATCTAGATACGCAGTATTTT.

The chain uses TRBV11-2 and TRBJ2-4; D uncertain. The CDR3 extends over 15 amino acids. V was pared by 5 bases and J by 0 bases, with 11 bases between. The germline V gene has CDR1 SGHAT and CDR2 FQNNGV. CDR3 DNA: TGTGCCAGCAGCCCCCTATGGTCAGCCAAAAACATTCAGTACTTC. This encodes CASSPLWSAKNIQYF. The full variable domain, its missing parts supplied by reference TRBV11-2 and TRBJ2-4, is EAGVAQSPRYKIIEKRQSVAFWCNPISGHATLYWYQQILGQGPKLLIQFQNNGVVDDSQLPKDRFSAERLKGVDSTLKIQPAKLEDSAVYLCASSPLWSAKNIQYFGAGTRLSVL.

V and J are TRBV7-2 and TRBJ2-7; 11 bases agree with TRBD2. This CDR3 spans 16 amino acids. The ends lost 4 bases at V and 4 bases at J; junction bases unmatched: 9. Germline assignment: CDR1 SGHTA and CDR2 FQGNSA. CDR3 amino acids: CASSSLFSGRGYEQYF. In nucleotides, the CDR3 is TGTGCCAGCAGCTCGCTTTTTAGCGGGAGGGGGTACGAGCAGTACTTC. The complete variable domain, with remaining parts taken from reference TRBV7-2 and TRBJ2-7, reads GAGVSQSPSNKVTEKGKDVELRCDPISGHTALYWYRQSLGQGLEFLIYFQGNSAPDKSGLPSDRFSAERTGGSVSTLTIQRTQQEDSAVYLCASSSLFSGRGYEQYFGPGTRLTVT.

The gene calls are TRBV29-1 and TRBJ2-2; D may be TRBD2 (5 bases). Trimming removed 5 bases at V and 6 bases at J, with 16 bases between. Germline lookup yields CDR1 SQVTM and CDR2 ANQGSEA. CDR3 length equals 14 residues. The CDR3 sequence: CSVRGHGSAGELFF. The CDR3 nucleotides are TGCAGCGTTAGAGGCCACGGTAGCGCCGGGGAGCTGTTTTTT.

The chain recombines TRBV4-1 with TRBJ2-1; 11 positions agree with TRBD2. There are 15 residues in the CDR3. The germline gives CDR1 MGHRA, CDR2 YSYEKL. The V gene end was trimmed by 1 base and the J gene end by 9 bases; junction bases not matched to a gene: 5. CDR3 in amino acids: CASSQVAGGPLEQFF. In nucleotides, the CDR3 is TGCGCCAGCAGCCAAGTAGCGGGAGGGCCCCTTGAGCAGTTCTTC.

CDR3 nucleotide sequence: TGCGCCAGTCAGGGACTAGCGGGTTTCCAAGAGACCCAGTACTTC. Translating it yields CASQGLAGFQETQYF. This rearrangement joins TRBV5-1 to TRBJ2-5, with 12 bases that match TRBD2. Trimming removed 8 bases from V and 1 base from J; junction bases left unmatched: 6. In germline, CDR1 is SGHRS, CDR2 YFSETQ. The CDR3 is 15 amino acids.

The J gene is TRBJ2-5, the V gene TRBV5-4; 13 bases align to TRBD2. The DNA end is a closer match to TRBJ2-7, so the J assignment may be wrong. CDR3 length equals 15 residues. Germline V gives CDR1 SGHNT, CDR2 YYREEE (reference sequence). As DNA, the CDR3 is TGTGCCAGCAGCTTGGGAGGACTAGCGGGAGACGAGCAGTACTTC. Translating it yields CASSLGGLAGDEQYF.

This sequence joins TRBV19 and TRBJ1-5; D ambiguous. Germline assignment: CDR1 LNHDA and CDR2 SQIVND (reference sequence). The CDR3 has 13 residues. V was pared by 5 bases and J by 4 bases, with 9 bases between. CDR3 bases: TGTGCCAGTAGTCCGAGCCTTAATCAGCCCCAGCATTTT. It codes for CASSPSLNQPQHF.

V usage is TRBV5-1 and J usage is TRBJ2-1; D is undetermined. Trimming took off 6 bases at V and 5 bases at J, with 18 bases between the two ends. The CDR3 is 15 amino acids. CDR1 is SGHRS, CDR2 YFSETQ, per germline. CDR3 coding DNA: TGCGCCAGCATGTTTACGGGTGGCCTTAACAATGAGCAGTTCTTC. It specifies CASMFTGGLNNEQFF.

The gene calls are TRBV5-1 and TRBJ2-3; D is perhaps TRBD1 (6 bases). The CDR3 sequence is 14 residues long. Germline V gene sequence: CDR1 SGHRS, CDR2 YFSETQ. The V and J ends lost 0 bases and 6 bases respectively, with 11 bases between them. In nucleotides, the CDR3 is TGCGCCAGCAGCTTGGGGCAGGGGTGGGATACGCAGTATTTT. Protein product: CASSLGQGWDTQYF.

This sequence joins TRBV19 and TRBJ1-1, with D unresolved. The CDR3 length is 13 residues. V gave up 5 bases and J gave up 2 bases, with 9 bases separating them. The germline V gene encodes CDR1 LNHDA and CDR2 SQIVND (reference sequence). The CDR3 region has the DNA TGTGCCAGTAGTCCTGGGCATAACACTGAAGCTTTCTTT. Encoded protein: CASSPGHNTEAFF.

This chain uses TRBV18 with TRBJ2-7; TRBD2 aligns across 8 bases. CDR1 and CDR2 (germline): KGHSH, LQKENI. Unmatched junction bases numbered 15, after V lost 0 bases and J lost 5 bases. This CDR3 has 18 residues. The CDR3 bases are TGTGCCAGCTCACCACCCCTTCAAGCGGGAGCAAGGCACCACGAGCAGTACTTC. As protein: CASSPPLQAGARHHEQYF.

J is TRBJ2-7 and V is TRBV7-2; 9 positions agree with TRBD2. V lost 5 bases and J lost 4; bases outside the gene matches: 6. Germline V CDR1 and CDR2: SGHTA, FQGNSA. This CDR3 is 14 amino acids long. This CDR3 reads CASSKLTSGYEQYF. CDR3 nucleotides: TGTGCCAGCAGCAAATTGACTAGCGGTTACGAGCAGTACTTC.

The chain carries TRBV5-1 and TRBJ1-2; D call uncertain. Germline V gene data show CDR1 as SGHRS and CDR2 as YFSETQ. V was trimmed by 5 bases and J by 3 bases, leaving 11 bases between them. This CDR3 region has 13 residues. The CDR3 region is CASSSDGHYGYTF. CDR3 DNA sequence: TGCGCCAGCAGTAGCGACGGACACTATGGCTACACCTTC.

V and J are TRBV28 and TRBJ1-4; tentative D call: TRBD1 (5 bases). This CDR3 contains 14 residues. Deletions cut 5 bases from V and 8 bases from J, with 15 bases between. The germline gives CDR1 MDHEN, CDR2 SYDVKM. The CDR3 bases are TGTGCCAGCAGTCAGGGCGGGGGTTGGGAAAAACTGTTTTTT. Translation gives CASSQGGGWEKLFF.

The J gene is TRBJ2-2, the V gene TRBV27, with a tentative D call TRBD2 (6 bases). This CDR3 is 12 amino acids long. The germline V and J ends were trimmed by 8 bases and 5 bases, with 9 bases remaining between them. CDR1 MNHEY and CDR2 SMNVEV come from the germline V gene (reference sequence). As DNA, the CDR3 is TGTGCCAGCGGACTAATTACCGGGGAGCTGTTTTTT. This encodes CASGLITGELFF.

This clone was seen only once. The V gene is TRBV28, the J gene TRBJ1-5; unclear D gene. The CDR3 has 12 residues. Per germline, CDR1 MDHEN and CDR2 SYDVKM. V was clipped by 2 bases and J by 5 bases, with 4 bases between them. CDR3 loop: CASSLQDQPQHF. The CDR3, as DNA: TGTGCCAGCAGTTTACAAGATCAGCCCCAGCATTTT.